This T cell receptor (beta chain) originates from a study of T cells after yellow fever vaccination. From the 5' RACE reads, TCRdb called clonotypes with MiXCR, one entry per CDR3 protein. The data contain about 400,000 distinct CDR3 sequences, 6.2% of them singletons. This TCR was sampled from a young man who received the YFV17D yellow fever vaccine. The sequences come from PBMCs, collected 5 days after the yellow fever booster vaccination.

The CDR3 region has the DNA TGTGCCAGCTCCAACCGGCTATCTGAAGCTTTCTTT. This gives the protein CASSNRLSEAFF. The chain is built from TRBV18 and TRBJ1-1; D call uncertain. Trimming took off 6 bases at V and 6 bases at J, with 11 bases between the two ends. CDR1 KGHSH and CDR2 LQKENI come from the germline V gene. The CDR3 has 12 residues.